In its sample, the clone carrying this T cell receptor (beta chain) was seen many times. This entry belongs to a study of response to subunit inactivated influenza vaccine. In TCRdb, the RT-PCR reads were re-called with MiXCR into one record per CDR3 protein. Seen here are roughly 620,000 distinct CDR3 sequences, around 11% observed once, and the top ten hold 11%. With V trimmed by 3 bases and J by 4 bases, 1 base remained unmatched. The CDR3 totals 14 residues. Germline values: CDR1 MNHEY, CDR2 SVGAGI. The same data also went into a second study, on T cells expressing NK-cell markers. That paper states: UMIs accompanied the 5'RACE template switching by which TCR beta cDNA was made. Six donors had dominant NKG2C+ clonotypes that comprised about 1.0-7.5% of their CD8+ T cells. The CD3+CD56-NKG2C+ fraction of several donors was also led by these clonotypes. HCMV specificity of the expanded NKG2C+ T cell clones stayed unclear.

The receptor was isolated from a man aged 45-65 years who received an inactivated influenza vaccine. The rearrangement uses TRBV6-5 and TRBJ2-2; 8 nucleotides match TRBD2. The sequences come from PBMCs from blood, collected on the day of vaccination. CDR3 sequence: CASSYSGVTGELFF. CDR3 DNA: TGTGCCAGCAGTTATAGCGGGGTCACCGGGGAGCTGTTTTTT.